Below are 7 T cell receptor beta chains sequenced from a single sample in a study of shared clonotypes between healthy human individuals. TCRdb's table, derived via immunoSEQ multiplex PCR, lists solely in-frame clones and lacks some. The table records roughly 700,000 clones, roughly 70% of them present only once. The material sequenced was memory CD4+ T cells sorted from blood. Subset noted: CD45RA-negative fraction. The receptors were gathered from a woman aged 25 to 39 in good health.

With regard to this clone: The sample carries other DNA sequences with the same CDR3. The chain links TRBV5-1 to TRBJ2-7, with 7 nucleotides matching TRBD1. Trimming removed 4 bases from V and 1 base from J; junction bases left unmatched: 5. The CDR3 totals 14 residues. Germline V gene sequence: CDR1 SGHRS, CDR2 YFSETQ. DNA for the CDR3: TGCGCCAGCAGCCCCGGGACAGCGTCCTACGAGCAGTACTTC. Amino acids: CASSPGTASYEQYF.

The chain carries TRBV15 and TRBJ2-7, with D perhaps TRBD1 (6 bases). Germline V CDR1 and CDR2: LNHNV, YYDKDF (reference sequence). The CDR3 runs to 14 residues. V lost 0 bases and J 4 bases, leaving 10 bases between the germline ends. Here the CDR3 reads CATSREQGGYEQYF. In DNA form, the CDR3 reads TGTGCCACCAGCAGAGAACAGGGCGGATACGAGCAGTACTTC.

The V call is TRBV6-6, the J call TRBJ2-1, with 12 bases that match TRBD2. V lost 5 bases to trimming and J lost 7 bases; unmatched junction nucleotides: 6. CDR3 size: 15 residues. Germline V lookup: CDR1 MNHNY, CDR2 SVGAGI (reference sequence). The CDR3 sequence is CASSQTSGSLNEQFF. CDR3 in DNA: TGTGCCAGCAGTCAGACTAGCGGGAGTTTAAATGAGCAGTTCTTC.

The chain uses TRBV6-6 and TRBJ1-1; D perhaps matches TRBD1 (6 bases). Trimming stripped 6 bases from V and 7 bases from J, with 12 bases between. The germline gives CDR1 MNHNY, CDR2 SVGAGI (reference sequence). The CDR3 totals 12 residues. CDR3 protein: CASRKQGYEAFF. The CDR3 region has the DNA TGTGCCAGCAGGAAACAGGGCTATGAAGCTTTCTTT.

CDR3 sequence: CASSPRWGGRATYEQYF. The CDR3 DNA sequence: TGTGCCAGCAGCCCGCGATGGGGGGGTCGGGCTACCTACGAGCAGTACTTC. The chain carries TRBV11-2 and TRBJ2-7; TRBD2 matches at 7 bases. J was trimmed by 2 bases and V by 5 bases; bases with no gene match: 15. Germline assignment: CDR1 SGHAT and CDR2 FQNNGV. The CDR3 is 17 amino acids.

The V call is TRBV7-8, the J call TRBJ2-5; a possible D gene is TRBD2 (5 bases). Per the germline V gene, CDR1 is SGHVS and CDR2 is FQNEAQ. The CDR3 totals 16 residues. The V gene lost 4 bases and the J gene lost 6 bases, with 21 bases spanning the gap. CDR3 sequence reads: CASSSDFAGLVKTQYF. The DNA for the CDR3 is TGTGCCAGCAGCTCGGACTTTGCAGGCTTGGTGAAGACCCAGTACTTC.

The rearrangement uses TRBV28 and TRBJ1-5, with 7 bases aligning to TRBD1. Trimming cost V 6 bases and J 3 bases; bases outside gene matches: 8. CDR3 length: 15 amino acids. Germline V lookup: CDR1 MDHEN, CDR2 SYDVKM. The CDR3 nucleotides read TGTGCCAGCAGCTTGGGGGACAGCCTCAATCAGCCCCAGCATTTT. Its protein product is CASSLGDSLNQPQHF.